A single sample gave rise to the 9 T cell receptor beta chains below, sequenced in a study of vaccination and CD4 T cells after COVID-19. Cultured CD4+ T cells had their DNA profiled by the Oncomine TCR Beta short-read assay. TCRdb used MiXCR to reprocess the PCR reads, holding one entry per CDR3 protein. The profile shows about 8,000 distinct CDR3 sequences, about half of them singletons. Treatment described: roughly 10-day PBMC culture with coronavirus spike peptide pools or control peptides (ViraFEST assay). Their antigens remain unidentified. Sequenced sample: CD4+ T cells from blood, cultured in vitro. The receptors originated from a human donor who had recovered from COVID-19.

This rearrangement joins TRBV20-1 to TRBJ2-3; D is perhaps TRBD1 (6 bases). The CDR3 has 13 residues. Between the trimmed V and J ends, which lost 2 bases and 6 bases, there was a span of 12 bases. Germline-derived CDR1 and CDR2 are DFQATT and SNEGSKA (reference sequence). In DNA, the CDR3 is TGCAGTGCTAGACTACAGGGCCCCGATACGCAGTATTTT. Residues: CSARLQGPDTQYF.

V is TRBV28 and J is TRBJ2-3, with TRBD2 matching over 9 bases. Germline CDR1 and CDR2: MDHEN and SYDVKM. V was clipped by 3 bases and J by 3 bases; unmatched bases: 7. There are 16 residues in the CDR3. The CDR3 region has the DNA TGTGCCAGCAGTTTTAGGGGAACTAGCGGGACAGATACGCAGTATTTT. It specifies CASSFRGTSGTDTQYF.

This clonotype has just a few counts. V gene TRBV6-1 combines with J gene TRBJ1-1; D gene unclear. The V end lost 7 bases, the J end lost 2 bases, and 5 bases lay between the germline ends. CDR3 length equals 11 residues. Per germline, CDR1 MNHNS and CDR2 SASEGT. The CDR3 DNA follows: TGTGCCAGCAAATTAAACACTGAAGCTTTCTTT. Translated, it gives CASKLNTEAFF.

The chain links TRBV7-3 to TRBJ2-5; 12 positions match TRBD1. Germline V lookup: CDR1 SGHTA, CDR2 FQGTGA. V trimming: 5 bases; J trimming: 3 bases; junction bases outside the gene matches: 7. The CDR3 has 16 residues. The CDR3 bases are TGTGCCAGCAGCCCCTCTGGGACAGGGGGCGAAGAGACCCAGTACTTC. Its translation is CASSPSGTGGEETQYF.

The rearrangement uses TRBV7-2 and TRBJ1-3, with D perhaps TRBD1 (5 bases). Trimming pared 5 bases from V and 0 bases from J, leaving 17 bases between. CDR3 length equals 17 residues. Germline CDR1 and CDR2: SGHTA and FQGNSA. In DNA, the CDR3 is TGTGCCAGCAGCCAGGGACTCCGGTTGGCCTCTGGAAACACCATATATTTT. Residues: CASSQGLRLASGNTIYF.

The chain joins TRBV20-1 to TRBJ1-5, with 8 bases aligning to TRBD1. The V gene's germline CDR1 is DFQATT and CDR2 SNEGSKA (reference sequence). The V gene end was trimmed by 7 bases and the J gene end by 1 base; junction bases not matched to a gene: 9. The CDR3 is 15 amino acids. CDR3 nucleotides: TGCAGTGTTGGAGGTGGACAGGGAAGCAATCAGCCCCAGCATTTT. Translation gives CSVGGGQGSNQPQHF.

V gene TRBV11-3 combines with J gene TRBJ1-1, with unresolved D. Trimming removed 5 bases at V and 6 bases at J, with 10 bases between. The CDR3 totals 12 residues. The germline CDR1 and CDR2 sequences are SGHNT and YENEEA. The DNA for the CDR3 is TGTGCCAGCAGCAAGGGTCACGCTGAAGCTTTCTTT. It translates to CASSKGHAEAFF.

The chain recombines TRBV4-2 with TRBJ1-5; 7 nucleotides match TRBD1. V was clipped by 0 bases and J by 4 bases; unmatched bases: 6. Looked up from germline, CDR1 is LGHNA and CDR2 is YNFKEQ. The CDR3 has 16 residues. CDR3 sequence (DNA): TGTGCCAGCAGCCAAGATGCGGGACAGACTAATCAGCCCCAGCATTTT. Translation gives CASSQDAGQTNQPQHF.

This clonotype was counted only a few times. The chain links TRBV7-6 to TRBJ2-3; a possible D gene is TRBD1 (6 bases). Trimming shortened V by 5 bases and J by 2 bases, and 14 bases separated the two germline ends. The CDR3 consists of 15 residues. Per germline, CDR1 SGHVS and CDR2 FNYEAQ. CDR3 nucleotides: TGTGCCAGCAGCCTCAGGGGAAGGGTCACAGATACGCAGTATTTT. Its translation is CASSLRGRVTDTQYF.